This TCR beta chain was documented in a study of T cells after yellow fever vaccination. Whole-study context: Fractions with few cells were prepared using SMART-Seq v4 Ultra Low Input.

V dropped 2 bases and J dropped 6 bases, with 19 bases sitting between them. The V gene's germline CDR1 is SGHTA and CDR2 FQGTGA. CDR3 size: 16 residues. The authors made TCR cDNA by 5'RACE template switching, adding a universal primer site and UMIs. TCRdb called the 5' RACE reads again in MiXCR, with one record for every CDR3 protein. The sample yields a few hundred thousand distinct CDR3 sequences, almost 4% seen once. This clonotype was recorded a few times. Antigen: not known. Overall study findings and caveats: Bulk-population clonotypes that are abundant could appear as contaminants in FACS-sorted repertoires. CD4 and CD8 compartments shared a small share of clonotypes.

This sequence joins TRBV7-3 and TRBJ1-1; D is unclear. The sequence derives from a man aged 18-30 years who received the YFV17D yellow fever vaccine. The specimen was PBMCs, collected 5 days after the yellow fever booster vaccination. CDR3 coding DNA: TGTGCCAGCAGCTTATCTGGGGAACCGGTAACCTCTGAAGCTTTCTTT. This encodes CASSLSGEPVTSEAFF.